This record looks at one T cell receptor beta chain sequence and its context. Sequenced by immunoSEQ multiplex PCR; TCRdb stores in-frame clones only, minus some. The table records under 250,000 clones, approximately 88% of them present only once. The germline V and J ends were trimmed by 2 bases and 4 bases, with 8 bases remaining between them. The CDR3 contains 13 residues. CDR1 and CDR2 (germline): MDHEN, SYDVKM. This entry is derived from a study of blood T cell repertoires in COVID-19. The sample was peripheral blood. V and J are TRBV28 and TRBJ1-2; no clear D gene. The sequence derives from a man aged 40-49 years with acute or convalescent COVID-19. The CDR3, as DNA: TGTGCCAGCAGTTTAGTCCGGAGCTATGGCTACACCTTC. Translated: CASSLVRSYGYTF.